This T cell receptor (beta chain) was sequenced in a study of CD8 T cells in Susac syndrome. With 4 bases clipped from V and 2 bases from J, the junction kept 8 bases outside the gene matches. CDR3 length equals 15 residues. In germline, CDR1 is SGHDT, CDR2 YYEEEE. Random-hexamer reverse transcription was applied to roughly 0.45 to 1 ug RNA. From the immunoSEQ multiplex PCR reads, TCRdb called clonotypes with MiXCR, one entry per CDR3 protein. The sample holds tens of thousands of distinct CDR3 sequences, about 92% seen once. Both CD4+ and CD8+ T cells were negatively isolated, and TEMRA cells underwent FACS enrichment.

Material for sequencing was CD4+ T cells from PBMCs. V usage is TRBV5-6 and J usage is TRBJ2-7; 8 nucleotides line up with TRBD1. The receptor was derived from a human donor with Susac syndrome. The CDR3 sequence: CASSPPRQGPYEQYF. CDR3 bases: TGTGCCAGCAGCCCCCCCCGACAGGGGCCCTACGAGCAGTACTTC.